This T cell receptor beta chain emerged from a study of shared clonotypes between healthy human individuals. Using immunoSEQ multiplex PCR, the repertoire was profiled, and TCRdb retains in-frame clones only, with some absent. The sample has millions of clones; around nine tenths are singletons. From germline, CDR1 is SGHAT and CDR2 FQNNGV. V lost 3 bases to trimming and J lost 0 bases; unmatched junction nucleotides: 0. This CDR3 contains 14 residues. The specimen sequenced was naive CD4+ T cells sorted from blood. Subset defined: CD45RA+ positively selected. This sequence was found in a man in his late teens or twenties in good health. The chain links TRBV11-2 to TRBJ2-3; TRBD2 matches at 7 bases. The CDR3 DNA sequence: TGTGCCAGCAGCTTGACTAGCAGCACAGATACGCAGTATTTT. Amino acids: CASSLTSSTDTQYF.